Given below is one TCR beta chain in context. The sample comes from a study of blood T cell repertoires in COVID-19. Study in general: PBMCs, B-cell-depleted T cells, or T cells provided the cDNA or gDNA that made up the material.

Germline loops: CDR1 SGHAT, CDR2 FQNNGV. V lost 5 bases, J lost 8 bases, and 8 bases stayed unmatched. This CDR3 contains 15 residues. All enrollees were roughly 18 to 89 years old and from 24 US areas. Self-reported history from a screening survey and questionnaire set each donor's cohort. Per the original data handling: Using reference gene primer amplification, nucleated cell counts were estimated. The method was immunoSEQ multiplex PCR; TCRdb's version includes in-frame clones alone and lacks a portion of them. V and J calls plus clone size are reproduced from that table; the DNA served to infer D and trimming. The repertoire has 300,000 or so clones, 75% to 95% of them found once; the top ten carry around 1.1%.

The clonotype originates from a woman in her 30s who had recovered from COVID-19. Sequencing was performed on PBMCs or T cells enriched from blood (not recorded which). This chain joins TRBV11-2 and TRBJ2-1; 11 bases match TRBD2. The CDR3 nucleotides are TGTGCCAGCAGCCCCGGACTAGCGGGTTCCCATGAGCAGTTCTTC. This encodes CASSPGLAGSHEQFF. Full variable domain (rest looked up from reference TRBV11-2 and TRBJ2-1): EAGVAQSPRYKIIEKRQSVAFWCNPISGHATLYWYQQILGQGPKLLIQFQNNGVVDDSQLPKDRFSAERLKGVDSTLKIQPAKLEDSAVYLCASSPGLAGSHEQFFGPGTRLTVL.